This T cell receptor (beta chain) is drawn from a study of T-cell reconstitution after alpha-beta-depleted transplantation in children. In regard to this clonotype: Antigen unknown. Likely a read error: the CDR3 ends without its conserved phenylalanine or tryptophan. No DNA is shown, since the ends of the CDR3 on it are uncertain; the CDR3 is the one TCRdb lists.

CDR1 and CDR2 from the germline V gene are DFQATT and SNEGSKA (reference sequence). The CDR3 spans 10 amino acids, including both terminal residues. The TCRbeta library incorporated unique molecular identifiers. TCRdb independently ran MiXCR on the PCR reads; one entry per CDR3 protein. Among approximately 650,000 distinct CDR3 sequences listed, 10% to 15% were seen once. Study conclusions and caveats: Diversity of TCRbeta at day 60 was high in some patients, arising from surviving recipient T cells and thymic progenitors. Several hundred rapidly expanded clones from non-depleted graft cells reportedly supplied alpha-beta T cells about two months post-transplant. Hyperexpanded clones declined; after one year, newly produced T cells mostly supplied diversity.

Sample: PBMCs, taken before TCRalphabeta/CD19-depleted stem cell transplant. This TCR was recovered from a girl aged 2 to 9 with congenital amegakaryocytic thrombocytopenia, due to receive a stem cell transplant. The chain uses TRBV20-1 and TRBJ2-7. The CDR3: CSARSWIEVG.